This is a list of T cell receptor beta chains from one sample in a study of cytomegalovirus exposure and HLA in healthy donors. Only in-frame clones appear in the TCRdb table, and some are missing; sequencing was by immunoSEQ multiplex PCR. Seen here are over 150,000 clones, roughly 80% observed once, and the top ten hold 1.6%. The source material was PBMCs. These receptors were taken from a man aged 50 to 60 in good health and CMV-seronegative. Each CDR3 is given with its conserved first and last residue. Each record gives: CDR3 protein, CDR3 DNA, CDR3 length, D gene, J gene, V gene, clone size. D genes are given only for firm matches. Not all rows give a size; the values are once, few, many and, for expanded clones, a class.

CASSEPGETQYF TGTGCCAGCAGTGAACCGGGGGAGACCCAGTACTTC 12 NA TRBJ2-5 TRBV2 NA
CAWRRSPSPSYEQYF TGTGCCTGGAGAAGGAGTCCATCGCCCTCCTACGAGCAGTACTTC 15 NA TRBJ2-7 TRBV30 NA
CASSSHLGSLPSYNEQFF TGTGCCAGCAGTTCTCACCTAGGGAGCCTACCCTCCTACAATGAGCAGTTCTTC 18 NA TRBJ2-1 TRBV28 NA
CASSERAGGYNEQFF TGTGCCAGCAGTGAGCGGGCGGGCGGCTACAATGAGCAGTTCTTC 15 NA TRBJ2-1 TRBV2 NA
CASSARQATDTQYF TGTGCCAGCAGTGCCCGACAGGCCACAGATACGCAGTATTTT 14 NA TRBJ2-3 TRBV6-5 NA
CASSPYHAGTNTEAFF TGTGCCAGCAGCCCTTACCATGCTGGGACAAACACTGAAGCTTTCTTT 16 NA TRBJ1-1 TRBV7-2 NA
CASSRGGTYSNQPQHF TGTGCCAGTAGTAGGGGCGGGACCTATAGCAATCAGCCCCAGCATTTT 16 NA TRBJ1-5 TRBV19 NA
CASSESRGRSSWNEQFF TGCGCCAGCAGCGAGTCGCGGGGGCGCTCAAGCTGGAATGAGCAGTTCTTC 17 NA TRBJ2-1 TRBV4-1 NA
CASSPGGSRVETQYF TGCGCCAGCAGCCCGGGGGGTAGCCGCGTTGAGACCCAGTACTTC 15 TRBD2 TRBJ2-5 TRBV4-3 NA
CASSPKAGGRTDTQYF TGTGCCAGCAGCCCGAAAGCGGGGGGCCGCACAGATACGCAGTATTTT 16 TRBD2 TRBJ2-3 TRBV7-2 once
CASSIGTGGAKNIQYF TGTGCCAGTAGTATCGGGACAGGGGGAGCCAAAAACATTCAGTACTTC 16 TRBD1 TRBJ2-4 TRBV19 NA
CASSQELNRGYTEAFF TGCGCCAGCAGCCAAGAATTAAACAGGGGGTACACTGAAGCTTTCTTT 16 TRBD1 TRBJ1-1 TRBV4-3 few
CASSLTGASNQPQHF TGCGCCAGCAGCTTGACAGGGGCGAGCAATCAGCCCCAGCATTTT 15 TRBD1 TRBJ1-5 TRBV5-1 NA
CAWSVQFDQPQHF TGTGCCTGGAGTGTACAATTTGATCAGCCCCAGCATTTT 13 NA TRBJ1-5 TRBV30 NA
CASSPQRSQGGIQYF TGCGCCAGCAGCCCCCAGAGGTCCCAGGGGGGCATTCAGTACTTC 15 NA TRBJ2-4 TRBV5-1 NA
CATSSSGQGAGYNSPLHF TGTGCCACCAGCAGTTCGGGACAGGGGGCGGGTTATAATTCACCCCTCCACTTT 18 TRBD1 TRBJ1-6 TRBV15 NA
CASSLVDSTLNQPQHF TGTGCCAGCAGCTTAGTGGACAGTACCCTCAATCAGCCCCAGCATTTT 16 NA TRBJ1-5 TRBV11-2 NA
CASSVELTGVAGELFF TGTGCCAGCAGCGTAGAACTGACGGGAGTAGCCGGGGAGCTGTTTTTT 16 NA TRBJ2-2 TRBV9 NA
CASSRRRGAPGLAADLPDTQYF TGTGCCAGCAGCCGAAGAAGGGGGGCCCCGGGACTAGCGGCAGATCTCCCAGATACGCAGTATTTT 22 TRBD2 TRBJ2-3 TRBV14 once
CASRGRTEAFF TGCGCCAGTAGAGGGAGGACTGAAGCTTTCTTT 11 NA TRBJ1-1 TRBV5-1 once
CASSEDRTPRATEAFF TGTGCCAGCAGTGAAGACAGGACCCCCCGAGCCACTGAAGCTTTCTTT 16 NA TRBJ1-1 TRBV2 NA
CATSREGRTDTQYF TGTGCCACCAGCAGAGAGGGGCGCACAGATACGCAGTATTTT 14 NA TRBJ2-3 TRBV15 once
CASRTQGRSYEQYF TGTGCCAGCAGAACACAGGGGCGGTCCTACGAGCAGTACTTC 14 TRBD1 TRBJ2-7 TRBV6-6 NA
CASSAGTSYNEQFF TGCGCCAGCAGCGCCGGGACTAGCTACAATGAGCAGTTCTTC 14 TRBD2 TRBJ2-1 TRBV5-1 NA
CASSVTGNEQFF TGCGCCAGCAGTGTGACGGGGAATGAGCAGTTCTTC 12 NA TRBJ2-1 TRBV10-2 NA
CASGPGSKTGFGETQYF TGTGCTAGTGGTCCCGGCTCCAAAACGGGGTTCGGGGAGACCCAGTACTTC 17 NA TRBJ2-5 TRBV12-5 NA
CTSTPGSGTFWHSSYNEQFF TGCACCTCTACCCCGGGGAGCGGAACTTTCTGGCACTCATCCTACAATGAGCAGTTCTTC 20 NA TRBJ2-1 TRBV29-1 NA
CASSLGDILYGYTF TGCGCCAGCAGCTTAGGGGATATTCTTTATGGCTACACCTTC 14 NA TRBJ1-2 TRBV5-1 NA
CASSATVNTEAFF TGCGCCAGCAGCGCGACAGTGAACACTGAAGCTTTCTTT 13 NA TRBJ1-1 TRBV5-1 few
CASSSGGGGRSNQPQHF TGTGCCAGTAGTTCGGGGGGAGGGGGAAGGAGCAATCAGCCCCAGCATTTT 17 NA TRBJ1-5 TRBV19 NA
CASSPARDTQYF TGTGCCAGCAGTCCCGCCAGAGATACGCAGTATTTT 12 NA TRBJ2-3 TRBV6-6 NA
CSASTSGVVGELFF TGCAGCGCTTCGACTAGCGGGGTGGTCGGGGAGCTGTTTTTT 14 TRBD2 TRBJ2-2 TRBV29-1 NA
CSGRERETQYF TGCAGTGGGAGGGAGCGAGAGACCCAGTACTTC 11 NA TRBJ2-5 TRBV20-1 NA
CASSPPGQEAFF TGTGCCAGCTCACCACCGGGACAGGAAGCTTTCTTT 12 TRBD1 TRBJ1-1 TRBV18 NA
CASSIPGLAGGRNTGELFF TGTGCCAGTAGTATTCCTGGACTAGCGGGGGGGCGTAACACCGGGGAGCTGTTTTTT 19 TRBD2 TRBJ2-2 TRBV19 NA
CASSRTRDTYEQYF TGTGCCAGCAGTAGGACAAGGGACACCTACGAGCAGTACTTC 14 NA TRBJ2-7 TRBV6-1 NA
CASRRRVGDGYTF TGTGCCAGCAGGAGGCGGGTCGGGGATGGCTACACCTTC 13 NA TRBJ1-2 TRBV27 once
CASSVRTGVSSPLHF TGTGCCAGCAGTGTACGGACAGGGGTCAGTTCACCCCTCCACTTT 15 TRBD1 TRBJ1-6 TRBV6-1 NA
CASSPRHVMNTEAFF TGTGCCAGCAGCCCAAGACACGTTATGAACACTGAAGCTTTCTTT 15 NA TRBJ1-1 TRBV14 NA
CASSPLPYEQYF TGTGCCAGCAGCCCCCTCCCCTACGAGCAGTACTTC 12 NA TRBJ2-7 TRBV11-2 NA
CASSAQLARDTGELFF TGTGCCAGCAGCGCCCAACTAGCTCGGGACACCGGGGAGCTGTTTTTT 16 NA TRBJ2-2 TRBV7-3 few
CASCRDTGSYEQYF TGTGCCAGCTGCCGGGACACCGGCTCCTACGAGCAGTACTTC 14 NA TRBJ2-7 TRBV18 NA
CASSVGTSGPGTQYF TGTGCCAGCAGCGTAGGGACTAGCGGCCCTGGGACCCAGTACTTC 15 TRBD2 TRBJ2-5 TRBV9 NA
CSSSPLREQYF TGTTCCAGCAGCCCCCTCCGGGAGCAGTACTTC 11 NA TRBJ2-7 TRBV7-9 NA
CAWSPDRGNQPQHF TGTGCCTGGAGCCCTGACAGGGGAAACCAGCCCCAGCATTTT 14 TRBD1 TRBJ1-5 TRBV30 once
CASSQGGLAGVGTGELFF TGCGCCAGCAGCCAAGGAGGACTAGCGGGAGTCGGAACCGGGGAGCTGTTTTTT 18 TRBD2 TRBJ2-2 TRBV4-1 NA
CASSGHARPYGYTF TGTGCCAGCAGTGGGCACGCTAGGCCCTATGGCTACACCTTC 14 NA TRBJ1-2 TRBV6-1 NA
CASSVVGSGSLTDTQYF TGTGCCAGCAGCGTAGTAGGTAGCGGGAGCTTAACAGATACGCAGTATTTT 17 TRBD2 TRBJ2-3 TRBV9 few
CASSVAAGGLDQPQHF TGTGCCAGCAGCGTAGCTGCAGGGGGTCTCGATCAGCCCCAGCATTTT 16 TRBD1 TRBJ1-5 TRBV9 NA
CASIAPNVGFSYEQYF TGTGCCAGCATAGCCCCCAATGTAGGATTTTCCTACGAGCAGTACTTC 16 NA TRBJ2-7 TRBV9 NA
CASREGQRNTEAFF TGTGCCAGCAGGGAGGGACAGCGAAACACTGAAGCTTTCTTT 14 TRBD1 TRBJ1-1 TRBV28 NA
CSVVQGAGQPQHF TGCAGCGTTGTACAGGGGGCAGGCCAGCCCCAGCATTTT 13 TRBD1 TRBJ1-5 TRBV29-1 NA
CSAPENGYTF TGCAGTGCCCCCGAGAATGGCTACACCTTC 10 NA TRBJ1-2 TRBV20-1 NA
CASSYSGLAGGETQYF TGTGCCAGCAGTTACTCCGGACTAGCGGGGGGAGAGACCCAGTACTTC 16 TRBD2 TRBJ2-5 TRBV6-5 NA
CASSLGPPTNTGELFF TGTGCCAGCAGCTTAGGGCCACCCACGAACACCGGGGAGCTGTTTTTT 16 NA TRBJ2-2 TRBV7-6 NA